The entry that follows covers one TCR beta chain sequence. CDR3 length: 15 amino acids. The germline V and J ends were trimmed by 0 bases and 5 bases, with 11 bases remaining between them. Germline loops: CDR1 SGHVS, CDR2 FNYEAQ. The method was immunoSEQ multiplex PCR; TCRdb's version includes in-frame clones alone and lacks a portion of them. Among about 72,000 clones, around 88% were seen once, and the ten largest hold about 15%. Time point defined: pretreatment peripheral blood. Patients each gave 1 to 8 samples, pretreatment and on-treatment. This sample was included in a study of PD-L1 blockade in urothelial cancer. Study details: Every 3 weeks, patients received intravenous atezolizumab 1,200 mg, beginning 2014. Patients' prior chemotherapy regimens numbered 0 to 3. At 6 weeks and at 3 weeks (second dose) after treatment start, blood was analyzed.

This specimen consisted of PBMCs, obtained around atezolizumab (anti-PD-L1) treatment. V usage is TRBV7-6 and J usage is TRBJ2-1; D not certain. This sequence was found in a man between 60 and 75 years old with urothelial cancer. CDR3 DNA sequence: TGTGCCAGCAGCTTAGCGCCGAGCCAGGACAATGAGCAGTTCTTC. Translating gives CASSLAPSQDNEQFF.